The subject of this entry is one TCR beta chain. This table comes from immunoSEQ multiplex PCR, and its TCRdb copy is limited to in-frame clones, with some not included. The data show 800,000 or so clones, about 97% seen once. Positively selected for CCR7, the CD45RO-negative cells used as naive CD8 cells excluded terminally differentiated effector memory CD45RA+ cells. Germline values: CDR1 SEHNR, CDR2 FQNEAQ (reference sequence). J was trimmed by 5 bases and V by 6 bases; bases with no gene match: 9. The CDR3 is 15 residues long. The data were taken from a study of shared clonotypes between healthy human individuals.

The chain employs TRBV7-9 and TRBJ1-4; 7 nucleotides agree with TRBD1. The specimen sequenced was naive CD8+ T cells sorted from blood. This TCR came from a man aged 25-45 years in good health. The CDR3 DNA follows: TGTGCCAGCAGTTCACCGGGACAGCTGAATGAAAAACTGTTTTTT. Its translation: CASSSPGQLNEKLFF.